This T cell receptor beta chain was retrieved from a study of cytomegalovirus exposure and HLA in healthy donors. The wider study: Roughly 85 million unique TCRs from HLA-typed donors made up an early data release. Findings of the study overall: Cytomegalovirus association was listed for 150 to 200 TCR beta chains.

Looked up from germline, CDR1 is KGHSH and CDR2 is LQKENI. The junction had 6 bases not matched to a gene; V was cut back by 2 bases and J by 3 bases. The CDR3 sequence is 16 residues long. 60 Vbeta and 13 Jbeta primers were used in PCR. TCRdb's table, derived via immunoSEQ multiplex PCR, lists solely in-frame clones and lacks some. The sample yields fewer than 200,000 clones, around 79% seen once. Concerning this clone: As yet, its antigen is unknown.

The chain couples TRBV18 to TRBJ1-4; 7 bases align to TRBD1. Sequencing was done on a sample of PBMCs. The receptor was derived from a woman aged 50 to 60 in good health and CMV-seronegative. In nucleotides, the CDR3 is TGTGCCAGCTCACCATTAACAGGGGCGGCTAATGAAAAACTGTTTTTT. It is translated as CASSPLTGAANEKLFF.